This is a list of T cell receptor beta chains from one sample in a study of T cell responses to AZD1222 COVID-19 vaccine. Generated by immunoSEQ multiplex PCR, the TCRdb table keeps only in-frame clones and is missing some. The table includes tens of thousands of clones, about 87% detected once. Material: peripheral blood, obtained 28 days after the second AZD1222 dose. These receptors were collected from an adult who received the AZD1222 COVID-19 vaccine. CDR3s include the opening cysteine and the closing phenylalanine or tryptophan. The D gene is left open where the match is weak. Some rows mark clone size as missing; the rest say once, few, many or name a class of expanded clone.

D gene,clone size,V gene,J gene,CDR3 DNA,CDR3 protein
NA,NA,TRBV5-1,TRBJ2-3,TGCGCCAGCAGCTTGGGCCTAGGGGGCACAGATACGCAGTATTTT,CASSLGLGGTDTQYF
TRBD1,once,TRBV6-4,TRBJ2-2,TGTGCCAGCAGTGACTCCGGACAGGGGGGCGCCGGGGAGCTGTTTTTT,CASSDSGQGGAGELFF
NA,NA,TRBV7-3,TRBJ2-7,TGTGCCAGCAGCTTAGAAGGCCCCCCCTCCTACGAGCAGTACTTC,CASSLEGPPSYEQYF
NA,once,TRBV30,TRBJ1-2,TGTGCCTGGAGTACCCTGCGTGGCTACACCTTC,CAWSTLRGYTF
NA,once,TRBV28,TRBJ1-6,TGTGCCAGCAGTTACCCCCAGGATTCACCCCTCCACTTT,CASSYPQDSPLHF
TRBD2,NA,TRBV7-2,TRBJ2-5,TGTGCCAGCAGCTTAACCACCCTAGCGGGGACCCAAGAGACCCAGTACTTC,CASSLTTLAGTQETQYF
NA,NA,TRBV18,TRBJ2-3,TGTGCCAGCTCAACGGACCGTGGTGATACGCAGTATTTT,CASSTDRGDTQYF
NA,NA,TRBV6-5,TRBJ1-1,TGTGCCAGCGGCCAAGGCACTGAAGCTTTCTTT,CASGQGTEAFF
TRBD1,NA,TRBV19,TRBJ1-5,TGTGCCAGTAGTATAGATCACTCGAACAGGGGAGGGGGTAGCAATCAGCCCCAGCATTTT,CASSIDHSNRGGGSNQPQHF
NA,NA,TRBV24-1,TRBJ2-1,TGTGCCACCAGTGATCCCCGGCCTTCCAGGGGTGGCAATGAGCAGTTCTTC,CATSDPRPSRGGNEQFF
NA,NA,TRBV6-5,TRBJ2-6,TGTGCCAGCTCGAGAACCCGGGCCAACGTCCTGACTTTC,CASSRTRANVLTF
NA,NA,TRBV5-4,TRBJ2-5,TGTGCCAGCAGCTTGGCCGGGGTACAAGAGACCCAGTACTTC,CASSLAGVQETQYF
NA,few,TRBV28,TRBJ1-2,TGTGCCAGCAGTTCCCCCGCTGGCTACACCTTC,CASSSPAGYTF
NA,NA,TRBV30,TRBJ1-2,TGTGCCTGCTCTAGGGGGTCAAGCTACACCTTC,CACSRGSSYTF
TRBD2,NA,TRBV28,TRBJ2-1,TGTGCCAGCAGGTCAAGCGGGAGGTACAATGAGCAGTTCTTC,CASRSSGRYNEQFF
TRBD1,NA,TRBV12-3/TRBV12-4,TRBJ2-7,TGTGCCAGCAGTCTCAGGACAGGGTCGAGTCACTTC,CASSLRTGSSHF
NA,NA,TRBV4-1,TRBJ1-1,TGCGCCAGCAGCCAAATGAGCGGGGGGCGCCCTGGGATGGCTTTCTTT,CASSQMSGGRPGMAFF
TRBD1,NA,TRBV11-1,TRBJ1-6,TGTGCCAGCAGCAGGGACAGCGTGAATTCACCCCTCCACTTT,CASSRDSVNSPLHF
NA,NA,TRBV5-1,TRBJ2-1,TGCGCCAGCAGACCTTCTCGGGACCCCAAGGGGGATGAGCAGTTCTTC,CASRPSRDPKGDEQFF
TRBD1,NA,TRBV7-2,TRBJ1-5,TGTGCCAGCAGCTTAACGACAGGGGTTCAGCCCCAGCATTTT,CASSLTTGVQPQHF
NA,NA,TRBV10-3,TRBJ2-5,TGTGCCATCAGTGAGTCGAGAGGGACGCAAGAGACCCAGTACTTC,CAISESRGTQETQYF
NA,NA,TRBV28,TRBJ1-5,TGTGCCAGCAGTTTATCAGGGTGGAATAGCAATCAGCCCCAGCATTTT,CASSLSGWNSNQPQHF
TRBD1,NA,TRBV27,TRBJ1-4,TGTGCCAGCAGTCCGACAGGGAGGGGTGAAAAACTGTTTTTT,CASSPTGRGEKLFF
TRBD2,once,TRBV11-2,TRBJ2-3,TGTGCCAGCAGCTTAGAACTAGCGGCTACGGTTTTT,CASSLELAATVF
NA,NA,TRBV7-3,TRBJ2-7,TGTGCCAGCAGCGTCACAGGGAAGGGCGAGCAGTACTTC,CASSVTGKGEQYF
NA,NA,TRBV19,TRBJ1-5,TGTGCCAGTAGGCTGTATGCTGGAGACGGTCAGCCCCAGCATTTT,CASRLYAGDGQPQHF
NA,NA,TRBV15,TRBJ2-7,TGTGCCACCAGCAGAGGGGTAGCAGGGTACGAGCAGTACTTC,CATSRGVAGYEQYF
TRBD2,NA,TRBV5-1,TRBJ2-7,TGCGCCAGCAGTTACGGGACTTCCCCGGGACTAGCGGGGGTCTACGAGCAGTACTTC,CASSYGTSPGLAGVYEQYF
NA,NA,TRBV27,TRBJ2-1,TGTGCCAGCAGGGACAGTTCCTACAATGAGCAGTTCTTC,CASRDSSYNEQFF